These T cell receptor beta chains were read from a single sample in a study of identical twins. TCRdb redid the calling of the 5' RACE reads with MiXCR, one entry per CDR3 protein. The sample holds about 470,000 distinct CDR3 sequences, 20% to 30% seen once. This sample also belongs to another study, concerning T cells expressing NK-cell markers.

The sequencing sample was made of CD4+ T cells sorted from blood. The receptors originated from a woman aged 18 to 35 in good health. Both conserved end residues are part of each CDR3. A D gene is named only where the DNA matches it firmly. Clone size is not always given. Where it is, it says once, few, many or a class for expanded clones.

D gene,clone size,V gene,J gene,CDR3 protein,CDR3 DNA
TRBD1,NA,TRBV2,TRBJ2-1,CATKLGTGGRDEQFF,TGTGCCACCAAACTTGGGACAGGGGGCAGAGATGAGCAGTTCTTC
NA,few,TRBV5-1,TRBJ1-5,CASSFSPVQPQHF,TGCGCCAGCAGCTTCTCACCCGTTCAGCCCCAGCATTTT
NA,few,TRBV10-3,TRBJ2-5,CAISESRRGKETQYF,TGTGCCATCAGTGAGTCGAGGCGGGGCAAAGAGACCCAGTACTTC
TRBD1,NA,TRBV7-2,TRBJ1-1,CASSANFGTGHEAFF,TGTGCCAGCAGCGCCAACTTCGGGACAGGTCACGAAGCTTTCTTT
NA,few,TRBV7-2,TRBJ2-1,CASSSQIGAPVF,TGTGCCAGCAGCTCCCAAATTGGCGCGCCGGTCTTC
TRBD2,few,TRBV27,TRBJ2-1,CASSSRTSGGDEQFF,TGTGCCAGCAGTTCTCGGACTAGCGGAGGGGATGAGCAGTTCTTC
NA,NA,TRBV5-1,TRBJ2-6,CASSGPGSGANVLTF,TGCGCCAGCAGCGGCCCCGGCTCTGGGGCCAACGTCCTGACTTTC
NA,NA,TRBV20-1,TRBJ2-3,CSAIEGGPRDTQYF,TGCAGTGCTATCGAGGGGGGTCCCAGAGATACGCAGTATTTT
NA,NA,TRBV7-2,TRBJ2-1,CASSLVTGRNNEQFF,TGTGCCAGCAGCTTAGTTACGGGACGCAACAATGAGCAGTTCTTC
NA,many,TRBV12-3/TRBV12-4,TRBJ2-7,CASSTGGYEQYF,TGTGCCAGCAGCACTGGGGGCTACGAGCAGTACTTC
NA,NA,TRBV5-1,TRBJ1-3,CASSLIGGISGNTIYF,TGCGCCAGCAGCTTGATTGGGGGAATCTCTGGAAACACCATATATTTT
TRBD2,few,TRBV14,TRBJ2-1,CASSKGLVLNEQFF,TGTGCCAGCAGCAAAGGACTAGTTTTGAATGAGCAGTTCTTC
NA,few,TRBV7-2,TRBJ2-1,CASSLARSSYNEQFF,TGTGCCAGCAGCTTAGCGCGGTCCTCCTACAATGAGCAGTTCTTC
NA,few,TRBV27,TRBJ2-1,CASRAEPPRHEQFF,TGTGCCAGCAGAGCGGAACCTCCTCGACATGAGCAGTTCTTC
TRBD1,few,TRBV6-1,TRBJ2-7,CASSGRDRDHEQYF,TGTGCCAGCAGTGGCCGGGACAGGGACCACGAGCAGTACTTC
NA,few,TRBV24-1,TRBJ2-3,CATSGTGQAGYTDTQYF,TGTGCCACCAGTGGTACCGGGCAGGCAGGATATACAGATACGCAGTATTTT
NA,few,TRBV7-9,TRBJ2-2,CASSLGGPNTGELFF,TGTGCCAGCAGCTTAGGTGGTCCGAACACCGGGGAGCTGTTTTTT
NA,NA,TRBV7-9,TRBJ1-1,CASSLAVGMGTEAFF,TGTGCCAGCAGCTTAGCGGTGGGGATGGGCACTGAAGCTTTCTTT
TRBD2,many,TRBV20-1,TRBJ2-1,CSARVGSGSSYNEQFF,TGCAGTGCTAGAGTGGGTAGCGGGAGTTCCTACAATGAGCAGTTCTTC
NA,NA,TRBV5-6,TRBJ1-1,CASSFWNTEAFF,TGTGCCAGCAGCTTTTGGAACACTGAAGCTTTCTTT
TRBD2,few,TRBV2,TRBJ2-3,CASSEQGLARGPDTQYF,TGTGCCAGCAGTGAACAGGGACTAGCGAGGGGACCAGATACGCAGTATTTT
NA,few,TRBV7-6,TRBJ2-1,CASSLRGVAGSYNEQFF,TGTGCCAGCAGCTTAAGAGGGGTTGCGGGGAGCTACAATGAGCAGTTCTTC
TRBD2,few,TRBV6-1,TRBJ2-5,CASSPFSGGQETQYF,TGTGCCAGCAGCCCATTTAGCGGGGGCCAAGAGACCCAGTACTTC
NA,NA,TRBV3-1,TRBJ1-4,CASSQDLGGEKLFF,TGTGCCAGCAGCCAAGATCTGGGCGGCGAAAAACTGTTTTTT
NA,NA,TRBV5-1,TRBJ2-7,CASKDLRSYEQYF,TGCGCCAGCAAGGACCTACGTTCCTACGAGCAGTACTTC
NA,NA,TRBV12-3/TRBV12-4,TRBJ2-7,CASSLTGIHEQYF,TGTGCCAGCAGTTTAACGGGAATCCACGAGCAGTACTTC
NA,NA,TRBV5-1,TRBJ2-1,CASSHPSGDEQFF,TGCGCCAGCAGTCATCCGTCGGGAGATGAGCAGTTCTTC
NA,NA,TRBV5-1,TRBJ1-2,CASSLATASLRYGYTF,TGCGCCAGCAGCTTGGCTACCGCATCCCTTCGCTATGGCTACACCTTC
NA,NA,TRBV11-3,TRBJ2-1,CASSRPAGTEQFF,TGTGCCAGCAGCCGTCCTGCCGGGACAGAGCAGTTCTTC